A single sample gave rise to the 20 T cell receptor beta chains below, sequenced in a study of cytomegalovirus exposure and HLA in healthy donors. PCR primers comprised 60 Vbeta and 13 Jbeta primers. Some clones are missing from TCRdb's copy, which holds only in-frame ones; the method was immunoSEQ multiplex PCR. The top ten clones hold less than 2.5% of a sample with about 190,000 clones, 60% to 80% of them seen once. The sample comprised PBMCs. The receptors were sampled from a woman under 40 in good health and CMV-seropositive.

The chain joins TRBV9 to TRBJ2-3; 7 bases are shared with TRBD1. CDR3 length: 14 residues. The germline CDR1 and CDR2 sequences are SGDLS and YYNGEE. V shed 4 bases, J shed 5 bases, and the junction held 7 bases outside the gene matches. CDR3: CASSLMTGQDTQYF. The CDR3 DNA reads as TGTGCCAGCAGCTTAATGACAGGGCAAGATACGCAGTATTTT.

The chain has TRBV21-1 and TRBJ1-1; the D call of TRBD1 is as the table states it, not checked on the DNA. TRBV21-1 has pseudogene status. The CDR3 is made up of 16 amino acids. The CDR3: CASSKGRGQDHTEAFF. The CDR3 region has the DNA TGTGCCAGCAGCAAAGGAAGGGGTCAAGACCACACTGAAGCTTTCTTT.

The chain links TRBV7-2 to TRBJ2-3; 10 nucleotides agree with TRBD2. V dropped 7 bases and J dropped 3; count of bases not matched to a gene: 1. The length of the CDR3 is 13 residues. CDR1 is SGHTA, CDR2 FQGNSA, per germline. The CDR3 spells CASTSGRTDTQYF. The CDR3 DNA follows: TGTGCCAGCACTAGCGGGAGAACAGATACGCAGTATTTT.

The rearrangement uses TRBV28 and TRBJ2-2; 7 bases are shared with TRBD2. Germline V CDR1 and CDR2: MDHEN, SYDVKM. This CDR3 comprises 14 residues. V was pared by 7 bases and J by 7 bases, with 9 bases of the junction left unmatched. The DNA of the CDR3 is TGTGCCAGCAAGCTGCGGGAGAGGAACGGGGAGCTGTTTTTT. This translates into CASKLRERNGELFF.

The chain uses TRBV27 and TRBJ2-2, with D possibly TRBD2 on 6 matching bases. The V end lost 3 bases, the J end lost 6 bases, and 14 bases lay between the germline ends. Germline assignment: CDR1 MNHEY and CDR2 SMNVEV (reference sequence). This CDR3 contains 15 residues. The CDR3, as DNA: TGTGCCAGCAGTTTCCGACTTAGCGGTCCCGGGGAGCTGTTTTTT. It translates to CASSFRLSGPGELFF.

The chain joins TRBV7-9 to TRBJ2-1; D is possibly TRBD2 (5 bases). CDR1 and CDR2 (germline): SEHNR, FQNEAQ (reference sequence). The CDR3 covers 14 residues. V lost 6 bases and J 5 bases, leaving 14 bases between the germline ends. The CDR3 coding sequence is TGTGCCAGCAGTACGGACTGGAGAAACAATGAGCAGTTCTTC. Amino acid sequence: CASSTDWRNNEQFF.

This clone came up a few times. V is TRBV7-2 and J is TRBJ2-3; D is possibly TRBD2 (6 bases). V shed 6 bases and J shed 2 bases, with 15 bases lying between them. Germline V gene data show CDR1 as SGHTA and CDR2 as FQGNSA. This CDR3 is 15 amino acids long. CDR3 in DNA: TGTGCCAGCAGGGACGGGGGACTCTCCACAGATACGCAGTATTTT. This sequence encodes CASRDGGLSTDTQYF.

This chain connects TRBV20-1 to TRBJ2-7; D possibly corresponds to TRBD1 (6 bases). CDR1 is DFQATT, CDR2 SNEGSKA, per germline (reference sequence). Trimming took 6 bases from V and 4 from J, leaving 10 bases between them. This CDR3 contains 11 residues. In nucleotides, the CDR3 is TGCAGTGCAAACAGGGCTTACGAGCAGTACTTC. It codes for CSANRAYEQYF.

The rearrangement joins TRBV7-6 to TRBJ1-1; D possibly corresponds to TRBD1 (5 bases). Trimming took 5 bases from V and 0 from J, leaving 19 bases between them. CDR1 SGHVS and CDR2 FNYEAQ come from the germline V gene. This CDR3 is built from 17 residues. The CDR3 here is CASSLIPQGPMNTEAFF. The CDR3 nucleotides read TGTGCCAGCAGCCTCATCCCCCAGGGTCCCATGAACACTGAAGCTTTCTTT. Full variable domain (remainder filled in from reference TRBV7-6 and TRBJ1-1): GAGVSQSPRYKVTKRGQDVALRCDPISGHVSLYWYRQALGQGPEFLTYFNYEAQQDKSGLPNDRFSAERPEGSISTLTIQRTEQRDSAMYRCASSLIPQGPMNTEAFFGQGTRLTVV.

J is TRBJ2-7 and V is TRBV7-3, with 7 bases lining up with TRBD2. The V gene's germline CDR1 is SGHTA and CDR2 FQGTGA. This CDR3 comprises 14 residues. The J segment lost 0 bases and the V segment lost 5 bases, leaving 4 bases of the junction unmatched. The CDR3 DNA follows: TGTGCCAGCAGCCGAGCGGGAAGCTCCTACGAGCAGTACTTC. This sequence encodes CASSRAGSSYEQYF.

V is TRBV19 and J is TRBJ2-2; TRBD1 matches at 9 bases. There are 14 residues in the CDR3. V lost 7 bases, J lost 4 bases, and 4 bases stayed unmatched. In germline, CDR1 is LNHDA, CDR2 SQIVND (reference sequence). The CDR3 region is CASKGQGSTGELFF. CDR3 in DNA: TGTGCCAGTAAGGGACAGGGTAGCACCGGGGAGCTGTTTTTT.

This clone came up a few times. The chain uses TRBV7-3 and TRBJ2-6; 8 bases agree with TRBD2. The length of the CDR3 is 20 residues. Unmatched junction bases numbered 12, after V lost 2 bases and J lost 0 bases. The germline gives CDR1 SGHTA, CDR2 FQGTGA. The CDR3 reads CASSLLAWRGATSGANVLTF. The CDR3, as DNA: TGTGCCAGCAGCTTACTTGCCTGGCGGGGGGCCACCTCTGGGGCCAACGTCCTGACTTTC. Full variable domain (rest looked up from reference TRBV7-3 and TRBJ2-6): GAGVSQTPSNKVTEKGKYVELRCDPISGHTALYWYRQSLGQGPEFLIYFQGTGAADDSGLPNDRFFAVRPEGSVSTLKIQRTERGDSAVYLCASSLLAWRGATSGANVLTFGAGSRLTVL.

In nucleotides, the CDR3 is TGTGCCAGCAGCTTAGCGCCGGGAGGGACAATGTATACGCAGTATTTT. Its protein is CASSLAPGGTMYTQYF. The genes are TRBV7-2 and TRBJ2-3, with 8 bases lining up with TRBD2. CDR1 SGHTA and CDR2 FQGNSA come from the germline V gene. CDR3 length: 16 residues. V gave up 0 bases and J gave up 7 bases; unmatched junction bases: 9.

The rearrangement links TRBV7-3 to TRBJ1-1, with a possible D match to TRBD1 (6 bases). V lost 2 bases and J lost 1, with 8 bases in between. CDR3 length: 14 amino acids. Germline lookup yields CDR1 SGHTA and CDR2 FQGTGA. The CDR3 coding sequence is TGTGCCAGCAGCTTAGGGGGCGGGAACACTGAAGCTTTCTTT. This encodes CASSLGGGNTEAFF.

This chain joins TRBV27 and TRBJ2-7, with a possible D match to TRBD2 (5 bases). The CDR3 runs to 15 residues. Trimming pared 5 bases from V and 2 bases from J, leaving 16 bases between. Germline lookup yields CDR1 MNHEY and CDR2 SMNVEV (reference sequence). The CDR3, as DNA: TGTGCCAGCAGTAAACGGACGCAGGAGGCCTACGAGCAGTACTTC. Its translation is CASSKRTQEAYEQYF.

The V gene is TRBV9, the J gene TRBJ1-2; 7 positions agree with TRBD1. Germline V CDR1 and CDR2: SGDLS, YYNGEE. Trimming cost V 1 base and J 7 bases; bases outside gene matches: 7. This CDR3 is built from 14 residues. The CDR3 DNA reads TGTGCCAGCAGCGTATTCGACAGGGATACTGGCTACACCTTC. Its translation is CASSVFDRDTGYTF.

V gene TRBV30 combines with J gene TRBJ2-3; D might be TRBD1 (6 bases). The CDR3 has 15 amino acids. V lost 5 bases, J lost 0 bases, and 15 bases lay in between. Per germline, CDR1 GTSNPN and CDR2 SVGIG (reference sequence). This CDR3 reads CAWDSGQPSTDTQYF. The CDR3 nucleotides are TGTGCCTGGGACTCCGGACAGCCGAGCACAGATACGCAGTATTTT.

The CDR3 coding sequence is TGTGCCAGCAGTGAACCCGGGACTGTTTGGCAGCCCCAGCATTTT. Amino acids: CASSEPGTVWQPQHF. V usage is TRBV2 and J usage is TRBJ1-5; D possibly corresponds to TRBD1 (5 bases). Germline V gene lookup returns CDR1 SNHLY and CDR2 FYNNEI. Trimming removed 2 bases from V and 7 bases from J, with 15 bases in between. CDR3 size: 15 residues. The whole variable domain, filled in from reference TRBV2 and TRBJ1-5, reads EPEVTQTPSHQVTQMGQEVILRCVPISNHLYFYWYRQILGQKVEFLVSFYNNEISEKSEIFDDQFSVERPDGSNFTLKIRSTKLEDSAMYFCASSEPGTVWQPQHFGDGTRLSIL.

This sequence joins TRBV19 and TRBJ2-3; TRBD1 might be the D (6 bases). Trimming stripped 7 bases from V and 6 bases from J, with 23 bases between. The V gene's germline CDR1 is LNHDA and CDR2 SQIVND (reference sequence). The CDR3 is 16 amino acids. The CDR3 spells CASKPGHANFGDTQYF. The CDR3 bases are TGTGCCAGTAAGCCGGGACACGCAAACTTCGGGGATACGCAGTATTTT.

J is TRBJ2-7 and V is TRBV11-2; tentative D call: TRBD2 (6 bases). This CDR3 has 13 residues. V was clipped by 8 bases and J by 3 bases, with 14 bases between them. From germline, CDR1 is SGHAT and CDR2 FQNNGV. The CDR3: CASWGGINYEQYF. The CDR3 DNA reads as TGTGCCAGCTGGGGCGGGATTAACTACGAGCAGTACTTC.